A selection of T cell receptor beta chains follows, all from one sample in a study of blood T cell repertoires in COVID-19. Here immunoSEQ multiplex PCR was the method, and the copy in TCRdb shows in-frame clones only, minus some. The sample has 70,000 to 90,000 clones, approximately 79% seen once. Source material: peripheral blood. Receptor source: a human donor with acute or convalescent COVID-19. The donor label of this sample is uncertain. The CDR3 runs from the conserved cysteine through the conserved F or W. A D gene is named only where the DNA matches it firmly. For some rows the clone size is stated as once, few or many, or as a class when expanded; others skip it.

14 - TRBJ1-1 - TRBV7-2 CASSLSPGNTEAFF TGTGCCAGCAGCTTAAGTCCAGGCAACACTGAAGCTTTCTTT
16 TRBD2 TRBJ2-1 - TRBV5-1 CASSLGVAGEYNEQFF TGCGCCAGCAGCTTAGGAGTAGCGGGGGAGTACAATGAGCAGTTCTTC
13 - TRBJ2-7 - TRBV14 CASSQSLFYEQYF TGTGCCAGCAGCCAATCCCTATTCTACGAGCAGTACTTC
16 TRBD1 TRBJ1-6 few TRBV7-2 CASSLGRGQGSSPLHF TGTGCCAGCAGCTTAGGCCGGGGACAGGGCTCTTCACCCCTCCACTTT
15 TRBD2 TRBJ2-5 few TRBV6-5 CASTRAGTSRETQYF TGTGCCAGCACTCGAGCGGGAACCTCCCGGGAGACCCAGTACTTC
15 TRBD2 TRBJ2-1 - TRBV7-9 CASSLIAGVYNEQFF TGTGCCAGCAGCTTAATAGCGGGGGTATACAATGAGCAGTTCTTC
15 - TRBJ1-3 - TRBV3-1/TRBV3-2 CASSQVASSGNTIYF TGTGCCAGCAGCCAAGTGGCAAGCTCTGGAAACACCATATATTTT
13 TRBD1 TRBJ1-5 - TRBV12-3/TRBV12-4 CASSQGVNQPQHF TGTGCCAGCAGTCAGGGGGTCAATCAGCCCCAGCATTTT
13 - TRBJ1-2 - TRBV6-6 CASSPGQYYGYTF TGTGCCAGCAGTCCCGGACAGTACTATGGCTACACCTTC
15 TRBD2 TRBJ2-1 - TRBV6-1 CASSEGLAGYNEQFF TGTGCCAGCAGTGAGGGGCTAGCGGGGTACAATGAGCAGTTCTTC
14 - TRBJ1-2 - TRBV5-1 CASSQGLSETSYTF TGCGCCAGCAGCCAGGGGCTTTCGGAGACTAGCTACACCTTC
14 TRBD1 TRBJ1-1 once TRBV10-2 CASRPRTGANEAFF TGCGCCAGCAGACCAAGGACAGGGGCGAATGAAGCTTTCTTT
13 - TRBJ1-2 once TRBV3-1/TRBV3-2 CASSQSPPTGFTF TGTGCCAGCAGCCAGTCCCCCCCCACAGGGTTCACCTTC
14 - TRBJ2-7 - TRBV11-2 CASSLEPGVYEQYF TGTGCCAGCAGCTTAGAGCCAGGGGTGTACGAGCAGTACTTC
13 - TRBJ2-1 few TRBV28 CASSLLPWGGQFF TGTGCCAGCAGTTTATTGCCATGGGGAGGGCAGTTCTTC
13 - TRBJ2-7 - TRBV6-2/TRBV6-3 CASSSSRPPGQYF TGTGCCAGCAGCTCTAGTCGCCCGCCGGGGCAGTACTTC
16 TRBD1 TRBJ1-1 - TRBV5-1 CASSLGQGAGNTEAFF TGCGCCAGCAGCTTGGGCCAGGGGGCAGGGAACACTGAAGCTTTCTTT
15 - TRBJ1-1 - TRBV5-4 CASSLGETVNTEAFF TGTGCCAGCAGCTTGGGCGAGACAGTGAACACTGAAGCTTTCTTT
14 - TRBJ1-6 - TRBV27 CASSPSGSWSPLHF TGTGCCAGCAGTCCCTCGGGGAGCTGGTCACCCCTCCACTTT
15 TRBD1 TRBJ1-5 once TRBV27 CASSLRQGRGQPQHF TGTGCCAGCAGCCTTCGACAGGGGAGAGGGCAGCCCCAGCATTTT
18 - TRBJ2-3 - TRBV6-1 CASSERLAGMISTDTQYF TGTGCCAGCAGTGAAAGGTTGGCGGGAATGATTAGCACAGATACGCAGTATTTT
12 - TRBJ2-7 - TRBV30 CAWSRQLLEQYF TGTGCCTGGAGTAGACAGCTCTTGGAGCAGTACTTC
16 TRBD1 TRBJ1-5 few TRBV2 CASSAGTGAAGWPQHF TGTGCCAGCAGTGCCGGGACAGGGGCCGCCGGGTGGCCCCAGCATTTT
15 - TRBJ1-5 - TRBV15 CATSREQGVSQPQHF TGTGCCACCAGCAGAGAACAGGGCGTGAGTCAGCCCCAGCATTTT
16 TRBD2 TRBJ2-1 - TRBV5-4 CASRLELAGAHNEQFF TGTGCCAGCAGATTGGAACTAGCGGGAGCACACAATGAGCAGTTCTTC
14 - TRBJ1-1 few TRBV3-1/TRBV3-2 CASSPPRLNTEAFF TGTGCCAGCAGCCCACCGCGTTTGAACACTGAAGCTTTCTTT